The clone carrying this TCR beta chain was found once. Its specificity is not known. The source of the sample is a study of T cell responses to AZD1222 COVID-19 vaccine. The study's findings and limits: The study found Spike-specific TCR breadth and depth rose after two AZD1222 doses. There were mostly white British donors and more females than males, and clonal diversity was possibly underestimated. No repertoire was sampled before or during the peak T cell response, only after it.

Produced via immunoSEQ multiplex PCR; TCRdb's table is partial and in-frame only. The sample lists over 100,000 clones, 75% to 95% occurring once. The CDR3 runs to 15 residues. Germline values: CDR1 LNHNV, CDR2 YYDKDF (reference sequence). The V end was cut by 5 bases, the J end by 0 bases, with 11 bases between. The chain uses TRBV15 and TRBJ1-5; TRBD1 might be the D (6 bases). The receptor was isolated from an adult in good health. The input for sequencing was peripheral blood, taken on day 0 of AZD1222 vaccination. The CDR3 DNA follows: TGTGCCACCAGCCCGGACAGAAATAGCAATCAGCCCCAGCATTTT. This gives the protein CATSPDRNSNQPQHF.